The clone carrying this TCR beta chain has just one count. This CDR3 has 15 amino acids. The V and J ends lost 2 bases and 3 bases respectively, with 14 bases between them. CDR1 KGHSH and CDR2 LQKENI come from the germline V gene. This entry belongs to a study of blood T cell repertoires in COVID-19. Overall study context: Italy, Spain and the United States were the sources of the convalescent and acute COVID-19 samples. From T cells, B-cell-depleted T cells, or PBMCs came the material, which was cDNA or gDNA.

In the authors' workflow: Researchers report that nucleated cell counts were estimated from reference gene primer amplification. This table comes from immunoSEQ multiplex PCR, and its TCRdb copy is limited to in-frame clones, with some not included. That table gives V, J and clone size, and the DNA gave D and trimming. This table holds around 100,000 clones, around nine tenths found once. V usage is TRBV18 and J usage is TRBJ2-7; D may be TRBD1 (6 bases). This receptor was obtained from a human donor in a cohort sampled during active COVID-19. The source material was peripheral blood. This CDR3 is CASSPSMRQDYEQYF. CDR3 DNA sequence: TGTGCCAGCTCACCATCGATGAGACAGGACTACGAGCAGTACTTC.